A selection of T cell receptor beta chains follows, all from one sample in a study of blood T cell repertoires in COVID-19. Sequencing was performed with immunoSEQ multiplex PCR; in TCRdb, only in-frame clones are kept and a portion is missing. The sample holds fewer than 300,000 clones; approximately 90% are singletons and the top ten take roughly 5.9%. The sequenced sample consisted of peripheral blood. The receptors here all came from a woman between 45 and 65 years old with COVID-19, enrolled during active disease. The CDR3 runs from the conserved cysteine through the conserved F or W. The order of the fields is J gene, V gene, clone size, D gene, CDR3 protein, CDR3 DNA. A D gene is named only where the DNA matches it firmly. Size is omitted from some rows. Given values are once, few, many or a class for expanded clones.

J: TRBJ2-1; V: TRBV30; size: NA; D: TRBD2; CDR3: CAWSSATGGQFF; DNA: TGTGCCTGGAGTTCCGCCACGGGAGGGCAGTTCTTC
J: TRBJ1-1; V: TRBV30; size: NA; D: NA; CDR3: CAWRGREAFF; DNA: TGTGCCTGGAGGGGCCGCGAAGCTTTCTTT
J: TRBJ2-2; V: TRBV18; size: NA; D: NA; CDR3: CASSPQYGRPGELFF; DNA: TGTGCCAGCTCACCACAGTATGGCCGCCCCGGGGAGCTGTTTTTT
J: TRBJ1-3; V: TRBV29-1; size: NA; D: NA; CDR3: CSVARGTGNTIYF; DNA: TGCAGCGTTGCTCGGGGGACTGGAAACACCATATATTTT
J: TRBJ1-3; V: TRBV4-2; size: NA; D: NA; CDR3: CASSQAGRGFGNTIYF; DNA: TGTGCCAGCAGCCAAGCTGGGCGGGGGTTCGGAAACACCATATATTTT
J: TRBJ2-1; V: TRBV28; size: NA; D: NA; CDR3: CASSRGGGGPHNEQFF; DNA: TGTGCCAGCAGCCGAGGGGGGGGAGGGCCCCACAATGAGCAGTTCTTC
J: TRBJ1-5; V: TRBV30; size: few; D: NA; CDR3: CAWSGGYNQPQHF; DNA: TGTGCCTGGAGTGGGGGCTACAATCAGCCCCAGCATTTT
J: TRBJ1-2; V: TRBV7-2; size: NA; D: NA; CDR3: CASSFTGRLEGYTF; DNA: TGTGCCAGCAGCTTCACAGGTAGATTGGAAGGCTACACCTTC
J: TRBJ1-2; V: TRBV4-2; size: NA; D: TRBD1; CDR3: CASHPGQGAGGYTF; DNA: TGTGCCAGCCATCCGGGACAGGGGGCTGGAGGCTACACCTTC
J: TRBJ1-1; V: TRBV19; size: NA; D: NA; CDR3: CASSSRVGTEAFF; DNA: TGTGCCAGTAGTAGCAGGGTCGGCACTGAAGCTTTCTTT
J: TRBJ2-1; V: TRBV5-1; size: NA; D: TRBD2; CDR3: CASSLNSGIKNNEQFF; DNA: TGCGCCAGCAGCCTGAATAGCGGGATTAAAAACAATGAGCAGTTCTTC
J: TRBJ2-7; V: TRBV7-9; size: few; D: NA; CDR3: CASSLAWGAYEQYF; DNA: TGTGCCAGCAGCTTAGCTTGGGGGGCCTACGAGCAGTACTTC
J: TRBJ2-1; V: TRBV3-1/TRBV3-2; size: NA; D: TRBD1; CDR3: CASSQDHGDRVGNEQFF; DNA: TGTGCCAGCAGCCAAGATCATGGGGACAGGGTTGGTAATGAGCAGTTCTTC
J: TRBJ2-7; V: TRBV5-1; size: NA; D: NA; CDR3: CASSLETSSYEQYF; DNA: TGCGCCAGCAGCTTGGAAACTAGCTCCTACGAGCAGTACTTC
J: TRBJ2-3; V: TRBV19; size: NA; D: TRBD1; CDR3: CATLDRGQSDTQYF; DNA: TGTGCCACCCTAGACAGGGGGCAATCAGATACGCAGTATTTT
J: TRBJ2-7; V: TRBV11-3; size: NA; D: TRBD1; CDR3: CASNALPGGASYEQYF; DNA: TGTGCCAGCAACGCACTCCCAGGGGGCGCCTCCTACGAGCAGTACTTC
J: TRBJ1-5; V: TRBV19; size: NA; D: TRBD1; CDR3: CASSSKGDSYSNQPQHF; DNA: TGTGCCAGTAGTTCTAAAGGGGACAGTTATAGCAATCAGCCCCAGCATTTT
J: TRBJ2-3; V: TRBV18; size: NA; D: NA; CDR3: CASSQVSGGATDTQYF; DNA: TGTGCCAGCTCACAGGTTAGCGGAGGGGCCACAGATACGCAGTATTTT
J: TRBJ2-1; V: TRBV7-6; size: NA; D: TRBD2; CDR3: CASRLTSGSLDEQFF; DNA: TGTGCCAGCAGGTTGACTAGCGGGAGCTTGGATGAGCAGTTCTTC
J: TRBJ1-6; V: TRBV7-9; size: NA; D: TRBD1; CDR3: CASSLRRDRDNSPLHF; DNA: TGTGCCAGCAGCCTTAGAAGGGACAGGGATAATTCACCCCTCCACTTT
J: TRBJ2-1; V: TRBV11-3; size: NA; D: TRBD2; CDR3: CASSLSSGDYNEQFF; DNA: TGTGCCAGCAGCTTATCTAGCGGAGACTACAATGAGCAGTTCTTC
J: TRBJ1-1; V: TRBV24-1; size: NA; D: NA; CDR3: CATSDAAENPERAFF; DNA: TGTGCCACCAGTGACGCGGCCGAAAACCCCGAACGAGCTTTCTTT
J: TRBJ1-2; V: TRBV9; size: NA; D: NA; CDR3: CASSTYLDGGLYGYTF; DNA: TGTGCCAGCAGCACCTATCTGGACGGGGGTCTGTATGGCTACACCTTC
J: TRBJ2-2; V: TRBV6-1; size: NA; D: TRBD2; CDR3: CASSEWGTGGPSGELFF; DNA: TGTGCCAGCAGTGAATGGGGGACGGGAGGGCCTTCCGGGGAGCTGTTTTTT
J: TRBJ2-5; V: TRBV24-1; size: NA; D: TRBD2; CDR3: CATSEGLAGGQETQYF; DNA: TGTGCCACCAGTGAGGGACTAGCGGGAGGGCAAGAGACCCAGTACTTC
J: TRBJ1-4; V: TRBV7-2; size: few; D: NA; CDR3: CASSFYTNEKLFF; DNA: TGTGCCAGCAGCTTCTACACTAATGAAAAACTGTTTTTT
J: TRBJ2-1; V: TRBV30; size: NA; D: NA; CDR3: CAWSVPGAGRQFF; DNA: TGTGCCTGGAGTGTCCCCGGCGCCGGGAGGCAGTTCTTC
J: TRBJ1-6; V: TRBV5-1; size: once; D: TRBD1; CDR3: CASSFASGQGVSPLHF; DNA: TGCGCCAGCAGCTTCGCTTCGGGACAGGGGGTTTCACCCCTCCACTTT
J: TRBJ2-1; V: TRBV5-6; size: NA; D: TRBD2; CDR3: CASSLGTSGRSEQFF; DNA: TGTGCCAGCAGCCTAGGGACTAGCGGGAGGAGTGAGCAGTTCTTC
J: TRBJ2-7; V: TRBV9; size: NA; D: TRBD2; CDR3: CASSPRLAGTHEQYF; DNA: TGTGCCAGCAGCCCCCGGCTAGCGGGGACCCACGAGCAGTACTTC
J: TRBJ1-1; V: TRBV19; size: few; D: NA; CDR3: CASSNRDYEAFF; DNA: TGTGCCAGTAGTAACCGGGACTATGAAGCTTTCTTT
J: TRBJ2-1; V: TRBV7-6; size: NA; D: NA; CDR3: CASSLDIKRNEQFF; DNA: TGTGCCAGCAGCTTGGACATCAAAAGGAATGAGCAGTTCTTC
J: TRBJ2-5; V: TRBV11-2; size: NA; D: NA; CDR3: CASSFGQSEETQYF; DNA: TGTGCCAGCAGCTTTGGACAGTCCGAAGAGACCCAGTACTTC
J: TRBJ1-5; V: TRBV19; size: NA; D: NA; CDR3: CASSIGGGPNQPQHF; DNA: TGTGCCAGTAGTATAGGCGGGGGACCGAATCAGCCCCAGCATTTT
J: TRBJ1-5; V: TRBV27; size: NA; D: NA; CDR3: CASRHGDVRGNQPQHF; DNA: TGTGCCAGCAGACACGGGGACGTAAGGGGGAATCAGCCCCAGCATTTT
J: TRBJ2-7; V: TRBV11-2; size: NA; D: TRBD1; CDR3: CASSVNRGRATYEQYF; DNA: TGTGCCAGCAGCGTTAACAGGGGTCGGGCTACCTACGAGCAGTACTTC
J: TRBJ1-4; V: TRBV7-2; size: NA; D: TRBD1; CDR3: CASSLLTGVYEKLFF; DNA: TGTGCCAGCAGCTTATTAACAGGGGTTTATGAAAAACTGTTTTTT
J: TRBJ1-1; V: TRBV5-8; size: NA; D: NA; CDR3: CASKKQGITEAFF; DNA: TGTGCCAGCAAAAAACAGGGTATCACTGAAGCTTTCTTT
J: TRBJ2-1; V: TRBV27; size: NA; D: TRBD2; CDR3: CASSWGGTVESSYNEQFF; DNA: TGTGCCAGCAGTTGGGGAGGGACTGTTGAGAGCTCCTACAATGAGCAGTTCTTC
J: TRBJ2-7; V: TRBV11-3; size: NA; D: TRBD1; CDR3: CASSPGQDVFYEQYF; DNA: TGTGCCAGCAGCCCGGGACAGGACGTCTTCTACGAGCAGTACTTC
J: TRBJ2-1; V: TRBV19; size: NA; D: TRBD2; CDR3: CASSPLGGTSGRHGNYNEQFF; DNA: TGTGCCAGTAGTCCACTGGGAGGCACTAGCGGGAGGCATGGGAACTACAATGAGCAGTTCTTC
J: TRBJ1-5; V: TRBV27; size: NA; D: NA; CDR3: CASGESNQPQHF; DNA: TGTGCCAGCGGGGAGAGCAATCAGCCCCAGCATTTT
J: TRBJ2-1; V: TRBV11-2; size: once; D: TRBD1; CDR3: CASSSPPGTGDNEQFF; DNA: TGTGCCAGCAGCTCCCCTCCCGGGACAGGGGACAATGAGCAGTTCTTC
J: TRBJ2-2; V: TRBV7-8; size: NA; D: TRBD1; CDR3: CASSLLPTGYTGELFF; DNA: TGTGCCAGCAGCTTACTCCCGACAGGGTACACCGGGGAGCTGTTTTTT
J: TRBJ2-7; V: TRBV12-5; size: NA; D: NA; CDR3: CASGLFARYEQYF; DNA: TGTGCTAGTGGTTTGTTTGCTAGGTACGAGCAGTACTTC
J: TRBJ2-2; V: TRBV7-2; size: once; D: NA; CDR3: CASSLRVTGELFF; DNA: TGTGCCAGCAGCTTACGCGTTACCGGGGAGCTGTTTTTT
J: TRBJ2-4; V: TRBV7-6; size: NA; D: NA; CDR3: CASSLAIASVSKNIQYF; DNA: TGTGCCAGCAGCTTAGCTATCGCTAGCGTCTCCAAAAACATTCAGTACTTC
J: TRBJ1-3; V: TRBV18; size: NA; D: TRBD1; CDR3: CASSPWDRVSGNTIYF; DNA: TGTGCCAGCTCACCATGGGACAGAGTCTCTGGAAACACCATATATTTT
J: TRBJ2-1; V: TRBV6-5; size: NA; D: NA; CDR3: CASSSSSNEQFF; DNA: TGTGCCAGCAGTTCTTCCTCCAATGAGCAGTTCTTC
J: TRBJ2-1; V: TRBV19; size: NA; D: TRBD2; CDR3: CASSIDRTSGAYNEQFF; DNA: TGTGCCAGTAGTATCGATAGAACTAGCGGGGCGTACAATGAGCAGTTCTTC
J: TRBJ2-7; V: TRBV20-1; size: NA; D: NA; CDR3: CSASLTVYEQYF; DNA: TGCAGTGCTAGTCTGACAGTATACGAGCAGTACTTC
J: TRBJ2-7; V: TRBV6-5; size: NA; D: NA; CDR3: CASRKGQYEQYF; DNA: TGTGCCAGCAGGAAAGGACAGTACGAGCAGTACTTC
J: TRBJ1-1; V: TRBV2; size: NA; D: NA; CDR3: CASSPLGSMNTEAFF; DNA: TGTGCCAGCAGCCCCTTAGGGAGCATGAACACTGAAGCTTTCTTT
J: TRBJ1-2; V: TRBV9; size: NA; D: NA; CDR3: CASSVATRVLAGYTF; DNA: TGTGCCAGCAGCGTAGCTACCCGGGTTCTCGCTGGCTACACCTTC
J: TRBJ2-1; V: TRBV18; size: NA; D: TRBD2; CDR3: CASSPPLAGGRGEQFF; DNA: TGTGCCAGCTCACCACCTCTAGCGGGAGGGCGGGGTGAGCAGTTCTTC
J: TRBJ2-3; V: TRBV18; size: NA; D: TRBD1; CDR3: CASSPRGQSTDTQYF; DNA: TGTGCCAGCTCACCACGGGGACAGAGCACAGATACGCAGTATTTT
J: TRBJ2-5; V: TRBV3-1/TRBV3-2; size: NA; D: TRBD1; CDR3: CASSHVRGTGEETQYF; DNA: TGTGCCAGCAGCCACGTTAGAGGGACAGGAGAAGAGACCCAGTACTTC
J: TRBJ2-1; V: TRBV4-2; size: once; D: NA; CDR3: CASSQGIGLRYNEQFF; DNA: TGTGCCAGCAGCCAAGGTATTGGACTACGCTACAATGAGCAGTTCTTC
J: TRBJ2-3; V: TRBV11-2; size: NA; D: TRBD2; CDR3: CASSSGLAGAADTQYF; DNA: TGTGCCAGCAGCTCAGGACTAGCGGGAGCGGCAGATACGCAGTATTTT
J: TRBJ2-3; V: TRBV29-1; size: NA; D: NA; CDR3: CSVLTGLSTDTQYF; DNA: TGCAGCGTTCTTACAGGGCTTAGCACAGATACGCAGTATTTT